This T cell receptor beta chain was profiled in a study of blood T cells in healthy people across ages. The CDR3 has 14 residues. The V end was cut by 3 bases, the J end by 7 bases, with 16 bases between. CDR1 is SEHNR, CDR2 FQNEAQ, per germline (reference sequence). A J-beta primer mix and a sample-barcoded 5' primer were used in a second PCR of about 7 to 12 cycles. Each cDNA was tagged by a template-switch adaptor containing 12 random nucleotides. TCRdb ran MiXCR on the 5' RACE reads and lists one entry per CDR3 protein. Here the sample spans about 1.1 million distinct CDR3 sequences, about two fifths being singletons. The people who gave samples were healthy Caucasians from Russia, aged about 6 to 100.

The receptor's source is a man aged 18-30 years in good health. The chain is built from TRBV7-9 and TRBJ2-7, with no clear D. The sample consisted of blood. CDR3 nucleotides: TGTGCCAGCAGCTTGGGTTACCAGTACAATGAGCAGTACTTC. It encodes CASSLGYQYNEQYF.